The clone carrying this T cell receptor (beta chain) was recorded only once. Its antigen remains unknown. A clone one base away is much larger, so this may be a read error. Samples came from axillary lymph nodes draining the breast cancer. In TCRdb, the multiplex PCR reads were re-called with MiXCR into one record per CDR3 protein. This table holds some 140,000 distinct CDR3 sequences, around 24% found once. This record belongs to a study of breast tumors, draining lymph nodes, adjacent tissues. Whole-study findings and limits: Tumor repertoires ranked between lymph nodes and nontumor tissue in diversity, with V and J gene preferences. The lymph node origin of tumor T cells was framed as consistent with a hypothesis, not demonstrated.

Material: axillary lymph node tissue. This sequence was found in a female donor with breast cancer. Some clones in this sample may be carry-over from other donors' samples.

CDR3 in DNA: TGTGCCAGCAGCCAAGGGGATCTAGCGGCTGGCACAGATACGCAGTATTTT. This encodes CASSQGDLAAGTDTQYF. The V gene is TRBV4-2, the J gene TRBJ2-3; TRBD2 matches at 7 bases. Germline V gene sequence: CDR1 LGHNA, CDR2 YNFKEQ. There are 17 residues in the CDR3. V trimming: 1 base; J trimming: 1 base; junction bases outside the gene matches: 8.